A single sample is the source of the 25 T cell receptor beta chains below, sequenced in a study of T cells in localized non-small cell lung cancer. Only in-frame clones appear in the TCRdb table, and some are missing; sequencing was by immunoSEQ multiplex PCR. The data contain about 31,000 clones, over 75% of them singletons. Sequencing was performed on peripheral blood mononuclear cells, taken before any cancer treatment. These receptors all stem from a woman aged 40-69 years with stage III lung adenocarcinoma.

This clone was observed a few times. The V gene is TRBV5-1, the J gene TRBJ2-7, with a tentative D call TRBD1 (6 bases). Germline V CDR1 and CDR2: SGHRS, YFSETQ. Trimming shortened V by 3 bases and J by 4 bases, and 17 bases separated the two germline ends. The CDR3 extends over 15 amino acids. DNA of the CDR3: TGCGCCAGCAGCTATACCGGGACACAAATTTACGAGCAGTACTTC. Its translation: CASSYTGTQIYEQYF.

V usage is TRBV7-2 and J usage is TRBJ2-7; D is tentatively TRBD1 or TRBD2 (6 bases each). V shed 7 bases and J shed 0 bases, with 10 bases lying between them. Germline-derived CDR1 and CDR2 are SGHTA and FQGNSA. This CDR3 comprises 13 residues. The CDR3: CASTPGASYEQYF. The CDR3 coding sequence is TGTGCCAGCACCCCGGGGGCCTCCTACGAGCAGTACTTC.

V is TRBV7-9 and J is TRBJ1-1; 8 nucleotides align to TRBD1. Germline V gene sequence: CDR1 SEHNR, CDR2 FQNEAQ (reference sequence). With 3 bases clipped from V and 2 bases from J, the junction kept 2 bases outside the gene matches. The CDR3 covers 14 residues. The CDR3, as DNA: TGTGCCAGCAGCTTCGGACAGGGTAACACTGAAGCTTTCTTT. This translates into CASSFGQGNTEAFF.

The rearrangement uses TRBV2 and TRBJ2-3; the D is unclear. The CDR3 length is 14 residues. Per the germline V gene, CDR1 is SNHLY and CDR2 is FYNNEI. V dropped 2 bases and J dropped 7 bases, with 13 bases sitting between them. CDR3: CASSEYNGVNTQYF. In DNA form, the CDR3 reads TGTGCCAGCAGTGAATATAATGGGGTTAATACGCAGTATTTT. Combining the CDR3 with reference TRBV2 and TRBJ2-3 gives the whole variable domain EPEVTQTPSHQVTQMGQEVILRCVPISNHLYFYWYRQILGQKVEFLVSFYNNEISEKSEIFDDQFSVERPDGSNFTLKIRSTKLEDSAMYFCASSEYNGVNTQYFGPGTRLTVL.

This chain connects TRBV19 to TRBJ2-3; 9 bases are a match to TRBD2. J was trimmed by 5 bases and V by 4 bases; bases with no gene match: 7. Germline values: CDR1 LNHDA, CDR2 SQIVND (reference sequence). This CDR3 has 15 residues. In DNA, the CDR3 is TGTGCCAGTAGTAATAGCGGGAGAGGAGGAGATACGCAGTATTTT. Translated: CASSNSGRGGDTQYF. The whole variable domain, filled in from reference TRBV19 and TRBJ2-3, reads DGGITQSPKYLFRKEGQNVTLSCEQNLNHDAMYWYRQDPGQGLRLIYYSQIVNDFQKGDIAEGYSVSREKKESFPLTVTSAQKNPTAFYLCASSNSGRGGDTQYFGPGTRLTVL.

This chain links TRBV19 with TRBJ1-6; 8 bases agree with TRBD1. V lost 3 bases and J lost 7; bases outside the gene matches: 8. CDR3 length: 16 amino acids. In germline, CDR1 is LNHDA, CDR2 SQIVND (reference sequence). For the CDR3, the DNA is TGTGCCAGTAGTATCCAGGGGGCGAACCAAAATTCACCCCTCCACTTT. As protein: CASSIQGANQNSPLHF.

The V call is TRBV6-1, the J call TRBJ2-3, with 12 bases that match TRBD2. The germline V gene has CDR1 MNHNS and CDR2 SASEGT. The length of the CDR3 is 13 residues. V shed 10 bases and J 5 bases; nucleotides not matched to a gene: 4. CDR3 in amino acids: CATLAGGRDTQYF. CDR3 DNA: TGTGCCACCCTAGCGGGGGGGAGAGATACGCAGTATTTT.

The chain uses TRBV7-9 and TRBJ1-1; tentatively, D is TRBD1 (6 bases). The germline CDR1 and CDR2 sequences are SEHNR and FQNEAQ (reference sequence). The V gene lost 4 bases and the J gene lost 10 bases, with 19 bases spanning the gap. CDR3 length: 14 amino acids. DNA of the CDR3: TGTGCCAGCAGCTCACCGGGACACCGCGAGCGAGCTTTCTTT. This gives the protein CASSSPGHRERAFF. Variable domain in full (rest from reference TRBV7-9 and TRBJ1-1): DTGVSQNPRHKITKRGQNVTFRCDPISEHNRLYWYRQTLGQGPEFLTYFQNEAQLEKSRLLSDRFSAERPKGSFSTLEIQRTEQGDSAMYLCASSSPGHRERAFFGQGTRLTVV.

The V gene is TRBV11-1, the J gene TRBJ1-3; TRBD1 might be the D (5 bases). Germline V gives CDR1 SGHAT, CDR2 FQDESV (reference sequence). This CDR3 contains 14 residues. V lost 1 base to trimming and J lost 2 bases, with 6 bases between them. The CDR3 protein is CASSLEGPGNTIYF. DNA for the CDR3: TGTGCCAGCAGCTTAGAGGGGCCTGGAAACACCATATATTTT.

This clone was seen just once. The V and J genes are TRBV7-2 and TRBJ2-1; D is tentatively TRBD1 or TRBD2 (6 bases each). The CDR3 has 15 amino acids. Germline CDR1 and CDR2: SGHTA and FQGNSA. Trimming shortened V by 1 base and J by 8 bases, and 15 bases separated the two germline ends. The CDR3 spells CASSLVGTPGDEQFF. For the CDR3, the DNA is TGTGCCAGCAGCTTAGTCGGGACTCCAGGGGATGAGCAGTTCTTC.

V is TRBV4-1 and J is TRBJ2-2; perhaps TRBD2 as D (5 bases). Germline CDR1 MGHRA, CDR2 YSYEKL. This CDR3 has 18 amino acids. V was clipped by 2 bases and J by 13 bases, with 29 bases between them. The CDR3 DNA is TGCGCCAGCAGCCAACTACCGGGGAAGGGAGTAAAAGAAGGGTGGCTGTTTTTT. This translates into CASSQLPGKGVKEGWLFF.

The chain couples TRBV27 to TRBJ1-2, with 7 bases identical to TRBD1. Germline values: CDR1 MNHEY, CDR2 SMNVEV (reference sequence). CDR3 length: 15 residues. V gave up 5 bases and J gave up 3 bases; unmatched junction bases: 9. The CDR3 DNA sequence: TGTGCCAGCAGTCCTAAAACAGGGGATCACTATGGCTACACCTTC. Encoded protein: CASSPKTGDHYGYTF.

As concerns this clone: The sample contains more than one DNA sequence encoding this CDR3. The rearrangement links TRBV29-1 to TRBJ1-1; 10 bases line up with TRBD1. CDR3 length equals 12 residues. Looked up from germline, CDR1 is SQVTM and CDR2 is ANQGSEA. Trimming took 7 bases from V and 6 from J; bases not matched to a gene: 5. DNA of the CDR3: TGCAGCGCTGGGACAGGGGAGGCTGAAGCTTTCTTT. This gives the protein CSAGTGEAEAFF.

The CDR3 DNA reads as TGTGCCAGCAGCACGGGACAGGGCTCCTACAATGAGCAGTTCTTC. Translated, it gives CASSTGQGSYNEQFF. The rearrangement uses TRBV7-2 and TRBJ2-1, with TRBD1 matching over 9 bases. Trimming removed 5 bases from V and 0 bases from J; junction bases left unmatched: 2. The CDR3 loop spans 15 amino acids. Germline values: CDR1 SGHTA, CDR2 FQGNSA.

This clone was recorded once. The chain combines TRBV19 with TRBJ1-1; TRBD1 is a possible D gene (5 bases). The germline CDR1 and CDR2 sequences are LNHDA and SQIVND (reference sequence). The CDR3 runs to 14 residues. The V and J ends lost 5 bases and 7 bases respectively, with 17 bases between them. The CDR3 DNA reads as TGTGCCAGTAGTCTCCAGGGACGGATCGTTGAAGCTTTCTTT. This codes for CASSLQGRIVEAFF.

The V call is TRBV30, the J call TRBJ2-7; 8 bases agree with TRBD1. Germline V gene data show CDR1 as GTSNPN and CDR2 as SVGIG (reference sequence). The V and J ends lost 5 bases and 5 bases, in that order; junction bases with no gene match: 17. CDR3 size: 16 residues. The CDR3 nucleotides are TGTGCCTGGGCGGCTTTAGGTGGACAGGGTATAAACGAGCAGTACTTC. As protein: CAWAALGGQGINEQYF.

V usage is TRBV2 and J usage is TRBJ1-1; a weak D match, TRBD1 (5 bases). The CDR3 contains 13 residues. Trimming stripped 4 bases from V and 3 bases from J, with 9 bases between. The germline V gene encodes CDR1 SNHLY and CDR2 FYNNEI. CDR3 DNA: TGTGCCAGCAGTGTCGTAGGGGACACTGAAGCTTTCTTT. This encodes CASSVVGDTEAFF.

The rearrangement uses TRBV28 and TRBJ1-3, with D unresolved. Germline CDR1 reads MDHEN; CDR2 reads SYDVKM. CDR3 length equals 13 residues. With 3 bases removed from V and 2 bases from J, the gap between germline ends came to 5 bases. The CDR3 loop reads CASSFLAGNTIYF. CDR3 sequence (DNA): TGTGCCAGCAGTTTTTTAGCTGGAAACACCATATATTTT.

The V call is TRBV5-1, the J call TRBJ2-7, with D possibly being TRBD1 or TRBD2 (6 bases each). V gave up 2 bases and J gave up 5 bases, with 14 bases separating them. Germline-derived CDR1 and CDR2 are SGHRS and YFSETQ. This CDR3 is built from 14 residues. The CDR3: CASSFEGGGHEQYF. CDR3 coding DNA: TGCGCCAGCAGCTTCGAGGGGGGCGGCCACGAGCAGTACTTC.

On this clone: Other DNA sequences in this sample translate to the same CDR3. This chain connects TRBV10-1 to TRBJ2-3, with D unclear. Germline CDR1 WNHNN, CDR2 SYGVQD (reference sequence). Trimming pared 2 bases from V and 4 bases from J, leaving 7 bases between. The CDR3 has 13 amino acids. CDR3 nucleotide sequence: TGCGCCAGCAGTGAGCAAAGGGCAGATACGCAGTATTTT. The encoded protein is CASSEQRADTQYF.

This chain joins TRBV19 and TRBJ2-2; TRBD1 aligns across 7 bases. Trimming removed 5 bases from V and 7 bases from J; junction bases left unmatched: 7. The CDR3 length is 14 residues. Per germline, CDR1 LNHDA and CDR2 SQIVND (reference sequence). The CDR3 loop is CASSVGTVDGELFF. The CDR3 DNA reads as TGTGCCAGTAGTGTCGGGACAGTGGACGGGGAGCTGTTTTTT.

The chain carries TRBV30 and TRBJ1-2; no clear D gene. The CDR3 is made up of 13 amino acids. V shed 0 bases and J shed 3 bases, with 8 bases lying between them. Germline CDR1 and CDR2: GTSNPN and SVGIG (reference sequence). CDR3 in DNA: TGTGCCTGGAGTGTATCCAGATACTATGGCTACACCTTC. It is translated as CAWSVSRYYGYTF.

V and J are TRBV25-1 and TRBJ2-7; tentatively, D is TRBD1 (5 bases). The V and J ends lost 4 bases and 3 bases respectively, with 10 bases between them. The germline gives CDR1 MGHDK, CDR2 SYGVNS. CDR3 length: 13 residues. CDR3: CASSGKGLYEQYF. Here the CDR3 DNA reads TGTGCCAGCAGTGGGAAGGGGCTCTACGAGCAGTACTTC.

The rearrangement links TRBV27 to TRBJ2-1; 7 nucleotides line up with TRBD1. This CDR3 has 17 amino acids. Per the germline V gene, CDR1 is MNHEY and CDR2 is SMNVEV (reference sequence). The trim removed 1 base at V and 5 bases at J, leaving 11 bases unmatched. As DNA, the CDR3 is TGTGCCAGCAGTTTATTTATAGGGGGCGCAGGGGACAATGAGCAGTTCTTC. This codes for CASSLFIGGAGDNEQFF.

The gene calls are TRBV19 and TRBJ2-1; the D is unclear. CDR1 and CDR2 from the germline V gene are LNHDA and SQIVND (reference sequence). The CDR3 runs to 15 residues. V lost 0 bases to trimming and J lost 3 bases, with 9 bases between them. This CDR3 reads CASSIEVANYNEQFF. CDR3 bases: TGTGCCAGTAGTATAGAAGTGGCCAACTACAATGAGCAGTTCTTC.